This T cell receptor (beta chain) is drawn from a study of cytomegalovirus exposure and HLA in healthy donors. General observations from the study: Presence/absence analysis assumed near-uniform sequencing depth across donors. Under in vitro conditions, a few CMV-associated chains were confirmed as specific for CMV antigens.

CDR3 size: 15 residues. Looked up from germline, CDR1 is MGHDK and CDR2 is SYGVNS. V gave up 0 bases and J gave up 1 base, with 6 bases separating them. It was with 60 Vbeta and 13 Jbeta primers that the PCR ran. Data came from immunoSEQ multiplex PCR; TCRdb stores just in-frame clones and leaves some out. The data contain approximately 77,000 clones, roughly four fifths of them seen just once; the ten biggest clones take up less than 4.5%. Notes on this clone: Its antigen is not known.

The sequence was obtained from a middle-aged man in good health and CMV-seronegative. J is TRBJ1-4 and V is TRBV25-1; no clear D gene. The sequencing input was PBMCs. The CDR3, as DNA: TGTGCCAGCAGTGAATACCCGGTAACTAATGAAAAACTGTTTTTT. Protein: CASSEYPVTNEKLFF.